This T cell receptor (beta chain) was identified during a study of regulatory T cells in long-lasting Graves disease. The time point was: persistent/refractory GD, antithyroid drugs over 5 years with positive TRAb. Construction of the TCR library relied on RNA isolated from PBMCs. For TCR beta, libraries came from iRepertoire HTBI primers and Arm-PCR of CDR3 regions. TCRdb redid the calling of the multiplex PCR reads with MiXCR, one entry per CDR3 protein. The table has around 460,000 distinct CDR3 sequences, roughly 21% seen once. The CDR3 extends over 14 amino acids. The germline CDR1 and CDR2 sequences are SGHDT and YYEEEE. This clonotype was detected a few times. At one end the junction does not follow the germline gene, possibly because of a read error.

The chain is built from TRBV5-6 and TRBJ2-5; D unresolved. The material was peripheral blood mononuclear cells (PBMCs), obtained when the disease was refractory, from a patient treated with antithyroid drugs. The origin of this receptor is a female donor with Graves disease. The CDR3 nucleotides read TGTGCCAGCAGCTTGTGGGCTGCCCAAGAAACCCAGTACTTC. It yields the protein CASSLWAAQETQYF.